This T cell receptor (beta chain) was sequenced during a study of T cells after yellow fever vaccination. General observations from the study: Relatively few clonotypes were ones that appeared in both CD4 and CD8 compartments.

V lost 3 bases and J 0 bases, leaving 9 bases between the germline ends. The CDR3 spans 14 residues. Germline V lookup: CDR1 SGHRS, CDR2 YFSETQ. Worth noting for this clonotype: Antigen specificity is unknown.

TCRdb reanalysed the 5' RACE reads using MiXCR and keeps one entry per CDR3 protein. The sample holds tens of thousands of distinct CDR3 sequences; roughly 6.9% are singletons and the top ten take around 35%. The sequence derives from a man in his late teens or twenties who received the YFV17D yellow fever vaccine. The J gene is TRBJ1-1, the V gene TRBV5-1; no clear D gene. The sample was CD8+ T cells sorted from PBMCs, taken around 5 days after the first yellow fever vaccination. CDR3 amino acids: CASSYDTMNTEAFF. DNA for the CDR3: TGCGCCAGCAGCTATGACACGATGAACACTGAAGCTTTCTTT.